This T cell receptor beta chain was retrieved from a study of regulatory T cells in long-lasting Graves disease. Study findings and constraints: Segments TRBV28, TRBJ1-2 and TRBJ2-5 showed preferential usage in persistent disease.

Indicated time point: newly diagnosed GD, antithyroid drugs for less than 3 months. The authors made the TCR library using RNA they extracted from PBMCs. This clonotype was seen at least ten times. Its cognate antigen is unknown. Building of the TCR beta libraries involved iRepertoire HTBI primers and Arm-PCR of CDR3 regions. One entry per CDR3 protein, called by TCRdb with MiXCR from the multiplex PCR reads. This table has 350,000 to 450,000 distinct CDR3 sequences, approximately 12% appearing once. Deletions cut 0 bases from V and 0 bases from J, with 16 bases between. Germline lookup yields CDR1 LGHNA and CDR2 YSLEER. The CDR3 is 18 residues long. This same sample was also part of a study on T cells in Graves' hyperthyroidism and ophthalmopathy. As that report states: The majority of expanded thyroid clonotypes above 0.001 also appeared in blood.

This TCR was recovered from a woman under 30 with Graves disease. The sample here was peripheral blood mononuclear cells (PBMCs), taken at new diagnosis, from a patient treated with antithyroid drugs. This chain joins TRBV4-3 and TRBJ2-3, with D unresolved. Here the CDR3 DNA reads TGCGCCAGCAGCCAAGAGAGCCCAGCGATAGCCAGCACAGATACGCAGTATTTT. Protein sequence: CASSQESPAIASTDTQYF.